This T cell receptor (beta chain) is drawn from a study of Ad26.COV2.S vaccination and SARS-CoV-2 variants. Some clones are missing from TCRdb's copy, which holds only in-frame ones; the method was immunoSEQ multiplex PCR. In the table there are 350,000 to 600,000 clones, 80% to 90% of which are singletons. Germline V gives CDR1 SGHVS, CDR2 FNYEAQ. V lost 6 bases, J lost 7 bases, and 10 bases lay in between. There are 12 residues in the CDR3. Points from the study as a whole: Measurement of non-spike TCR breadth gave similar results in vaccine and placebo recipients. CD8+ and CD4+ T cells specific for spike reportedly responded with substantial breadth after vaccination.

On this clone: Its antigen is unidentified.

As for treatment: around 19 received Ad26.COV2.S at low or high dose, single or two shots; about 5 received placebo; per-sample allocation not given. The investigators took samples on day 63 after the first vaccine or placebo injection. Based in Boston, the donor was an adult of 18-55 years. The shot given was an Ad26 vector that makes Wuhan-strain SARS-CoV-2 spike. The rearrangement links TRBV7-6 to TRBJ2-1; no clear D gene. Sequencing used peripheral blood, obtained in a trial of Ad26.COV2.S vaccine versus placebo. This TCR was recovered from a person aged 18-65 years who received the Ad26.COV2.S COVID-19 vaccine or a placebo. CDR3 region: CASSQNPNEQFF. CDR3 coding DNA: TGTGCCAGCAGTCAAAACCCGAATGAGCAGTTCTTC. The full variable domain, completed using reference TRBV7-6 and TRBJ2-1, is GAGVSQSPRYKVTKRGQDVALRCDPISGHVSLYWYRQALGQGPEFLTYFNYEAQQDKSGLPNDRFSAERPEGSISTLTIQRTEQRDSAMYRCASSQNPNEQFFGPGTRLTVL.